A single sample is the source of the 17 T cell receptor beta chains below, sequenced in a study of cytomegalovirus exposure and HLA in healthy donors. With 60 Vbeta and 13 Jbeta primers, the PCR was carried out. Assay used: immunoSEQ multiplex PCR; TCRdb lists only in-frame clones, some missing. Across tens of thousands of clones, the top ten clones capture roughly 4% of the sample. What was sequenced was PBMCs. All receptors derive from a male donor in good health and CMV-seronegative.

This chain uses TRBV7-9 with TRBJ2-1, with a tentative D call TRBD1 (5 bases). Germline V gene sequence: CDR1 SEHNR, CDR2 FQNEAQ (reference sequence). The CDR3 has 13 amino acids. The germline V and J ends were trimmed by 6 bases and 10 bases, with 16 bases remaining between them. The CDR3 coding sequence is TGTGCCAGCAGATTATCAGGGAAAATCGAGCAGTTCTTC. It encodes CASRLSGKIEQFF.

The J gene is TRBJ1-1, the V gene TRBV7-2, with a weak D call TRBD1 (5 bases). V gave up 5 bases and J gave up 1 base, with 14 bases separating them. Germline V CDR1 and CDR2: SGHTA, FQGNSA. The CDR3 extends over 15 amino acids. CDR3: CASSLQLGENTEAFF. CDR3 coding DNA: TGTGCCAGCAGCCTCCAATTAGGGGAGAACACTGAAGCTTTCTTT.

As DNA, the CDR3 is TGTGCCAGCAGCTTACAGGGGGAAAAACTGTTTTTT. This encodes CASSLQGEKLFF. The chain has TRBV11-2 and TRBJ1-4, with D maybe TRBD1 (6 bases). With 2 bases removed from V and 8 bases from J, the gap between germline ends came to 6 bases. The germline V gene encodes CDR1 SGHAT and CDR2 FQNNGV. This CDR3 region has 12 residues.

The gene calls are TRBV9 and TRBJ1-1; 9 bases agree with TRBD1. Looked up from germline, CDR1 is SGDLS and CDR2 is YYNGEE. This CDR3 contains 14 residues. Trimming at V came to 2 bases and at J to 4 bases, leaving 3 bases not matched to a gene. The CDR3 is CASSVLTGGTEAFF. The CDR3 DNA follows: TGTGCCAGCAGCGTCCTGACAGGGGGCACTGAAGCTTTCTTT. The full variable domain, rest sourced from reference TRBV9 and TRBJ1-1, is DSGVTQTPKHLITATGQRVTLRCSPRSGDLSVYWYQQSLDQGLQFLIQYYNGEERAKGNILERFSAQQFPDLHSELNLSSLELGDSALYFCASSVLTGGTEAFFGQGTRLTVV.

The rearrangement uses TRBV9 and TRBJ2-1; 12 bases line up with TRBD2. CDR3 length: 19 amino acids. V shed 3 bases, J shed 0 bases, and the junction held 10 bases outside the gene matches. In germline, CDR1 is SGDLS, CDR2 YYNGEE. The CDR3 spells CASSAARGLAGSSYNEQFF. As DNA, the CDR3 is TGTGCCAGCAGCGCCGCACGGGGACTAGCGGGCAGCTCCTACAATGAGCAGTTCTTC.

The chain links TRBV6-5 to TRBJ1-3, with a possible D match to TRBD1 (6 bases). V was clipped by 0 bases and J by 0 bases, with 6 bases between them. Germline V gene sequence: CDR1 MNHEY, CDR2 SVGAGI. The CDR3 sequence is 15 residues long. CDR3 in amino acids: CASSYSGGSGNTIYF. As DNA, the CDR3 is TGTGCCAGCAGTTACTCAGGGGGCTCTGGAAACACCATATATTTT.

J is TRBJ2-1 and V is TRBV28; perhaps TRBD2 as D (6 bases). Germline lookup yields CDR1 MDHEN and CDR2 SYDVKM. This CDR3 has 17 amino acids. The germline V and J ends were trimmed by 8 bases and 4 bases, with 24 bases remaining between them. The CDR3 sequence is CASGIVGAGSTYNEQFF. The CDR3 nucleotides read TGTGCCAGCGGAATCGTTGGGGCGGGGTCGACTTACAATGAGCAGTTCTTC.

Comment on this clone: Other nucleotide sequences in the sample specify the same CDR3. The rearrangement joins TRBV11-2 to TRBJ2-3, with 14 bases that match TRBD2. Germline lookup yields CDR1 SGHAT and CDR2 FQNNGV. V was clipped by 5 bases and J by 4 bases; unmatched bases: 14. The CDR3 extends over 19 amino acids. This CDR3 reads CASSTTSGRAAGFPDTQYF. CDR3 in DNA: TGTGCCAGCAGCACGACTAGCGGGAGGGCCGCAGGGTTTCCAGATACGCAGTATTTT.

The CDR3 DNA follows: TGTGCCACCGCCGGGACAGGTGACAATGAGCAGTTCTTC. Translation gives CATAGTGDNEQFF. The rearrangement joins TRBV28 to TRBJ2-1, with 8 positions matching TRBD1. With V trimmed by 10 bases and J by 5 bases, 7 bases remained unmatched. From germline, CDR1 is MDHEN and CDR2 SYDVKM. This CDR3 has 13 amino acids.

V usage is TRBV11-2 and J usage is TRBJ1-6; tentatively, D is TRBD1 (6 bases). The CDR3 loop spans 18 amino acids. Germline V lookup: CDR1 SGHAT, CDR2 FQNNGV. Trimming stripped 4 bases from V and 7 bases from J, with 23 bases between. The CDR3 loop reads CASSSGHQRRLGNSPLHF. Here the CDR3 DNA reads TGTGCCAGCAGCTCGGGACACCAGCGAAGATTGGGGAATTCACCCCTCCACTTT.

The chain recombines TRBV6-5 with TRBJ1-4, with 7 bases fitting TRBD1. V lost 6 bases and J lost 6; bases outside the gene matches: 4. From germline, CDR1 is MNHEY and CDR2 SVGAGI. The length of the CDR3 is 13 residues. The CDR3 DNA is TGTGCCAGCAGGACAGGGTGGGATGAAAAACTGTTTTTT. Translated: CASRTGWDEKLFF.

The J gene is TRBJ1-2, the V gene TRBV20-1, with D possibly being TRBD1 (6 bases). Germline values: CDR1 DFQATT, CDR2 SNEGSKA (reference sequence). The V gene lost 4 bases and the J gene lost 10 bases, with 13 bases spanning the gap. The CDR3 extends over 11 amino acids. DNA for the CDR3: TGCAGTGCTACTCGACAGGTGGACTACACCTTC. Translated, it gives CSATRQVDYTF.

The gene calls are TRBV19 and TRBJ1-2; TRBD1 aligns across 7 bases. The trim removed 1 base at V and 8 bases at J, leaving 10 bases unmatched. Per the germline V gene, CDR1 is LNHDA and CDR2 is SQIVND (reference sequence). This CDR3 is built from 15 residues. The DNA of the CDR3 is TGTGCCAGTAGTATAGCCCCCCGGACAGGAGGAGGCTACACCTTC. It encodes CASSIAPRTGGGYTF. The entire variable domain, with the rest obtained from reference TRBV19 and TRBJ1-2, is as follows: DGGITQSPKYLFRKEGQNVTLSCEQNLNHDAMYWYRQDPGQGLRLIYYSQIVNDFQKGDIAEGYSVSREKKESFPLTVTSAQKNPTAFYLCASSIAPRTGGGYTFGSGTRLTVV.

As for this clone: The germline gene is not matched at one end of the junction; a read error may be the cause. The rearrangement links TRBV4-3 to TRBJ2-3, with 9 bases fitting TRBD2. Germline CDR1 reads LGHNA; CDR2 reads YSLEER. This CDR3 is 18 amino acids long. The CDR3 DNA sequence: TGCGCCAGCAGCCAAAGGGCTCAAATGACTAGCGGCACAGATAAGCAGTATTTT. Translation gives CASSQRAQMTSGTDKQYF.

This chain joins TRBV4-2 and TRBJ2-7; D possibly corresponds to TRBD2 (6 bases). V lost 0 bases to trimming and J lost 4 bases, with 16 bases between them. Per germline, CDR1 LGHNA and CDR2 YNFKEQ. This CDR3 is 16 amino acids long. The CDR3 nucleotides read TGTGCCAGCAGCCAAGATTACGGGAGAGGTGGTTACGAGCAGTACTTC. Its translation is CASSQDYGRGGYEQYF.

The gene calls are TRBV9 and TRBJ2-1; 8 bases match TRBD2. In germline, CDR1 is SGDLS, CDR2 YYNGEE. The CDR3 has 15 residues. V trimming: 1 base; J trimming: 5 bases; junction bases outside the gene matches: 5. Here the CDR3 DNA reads TGTGCCAGCAGCGTATCTAGCGGGTCGGACAATGAGCAGTTCTTC. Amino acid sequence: CASSVSSGSDNEQFF.

Here the CDR3 reads CASSLGSNEQFF. For the CDR3, the DNA is TGTGCCAGCAGCTTAGGCAGCAATGAGCAGTTCTTC. The chain carries TRBV7-2 and TRBJ2-1, with D unclear. Germline lookup yields CDR1 SGHTA and CDR2 FQGNSA. The CDR3 loop spans 12 amino acids. V was trimmed by 1 base and J by 6 bases, leaving 4 bases between them.